This T cell receptor (beta chain) came from a study of cytomegalovirus exposure and HLA in healthy donors. Between the trimmed V and J ends, which lost 5 bases and 1 base, there was a span of 9 bases. There are 15 residues in the CDR3. The germline CDR1 and CDR2 sequences are SGHAT and FQNNGV. PCR employed 60 Vbeta and 13 Jbeta primers. The protocol was immunoSEQ multiplex PCR, while the TCRdb copy is restricted to in-frame clones and leaves out a portion. The sample contains 150,000 to 200,000 clones, about 87% of which appear only once. This clone was seen a single time. What was sequenced was PBMCs. V is TRBV11-2 and J is TRBJ2-6; D gene unclear. This clonotype was obtained from a woman aged 18-35 years in good health and CMV-seronegative. CDR3 sequence (DNA): TGTGCCAGCAGCCAGAGGTATTCTGGGGCCAACGTCCTGACTTTC. It yields the protein CASSQRYSGANVLTF.